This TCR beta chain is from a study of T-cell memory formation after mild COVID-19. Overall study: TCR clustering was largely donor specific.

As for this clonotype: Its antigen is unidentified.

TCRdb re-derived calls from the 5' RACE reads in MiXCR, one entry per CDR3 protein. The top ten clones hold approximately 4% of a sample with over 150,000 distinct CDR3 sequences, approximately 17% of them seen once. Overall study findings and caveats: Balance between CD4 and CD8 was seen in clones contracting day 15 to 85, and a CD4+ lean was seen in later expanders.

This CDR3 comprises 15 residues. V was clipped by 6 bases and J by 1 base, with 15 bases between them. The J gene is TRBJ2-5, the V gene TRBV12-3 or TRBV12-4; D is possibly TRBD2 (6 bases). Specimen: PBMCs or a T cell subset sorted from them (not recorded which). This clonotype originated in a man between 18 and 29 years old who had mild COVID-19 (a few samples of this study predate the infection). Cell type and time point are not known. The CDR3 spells CASRRRGSGQETQYF. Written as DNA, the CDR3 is TGTGCCAGCAGGAGACGGGGGAGCGGCCAAGAGACCCAGTACTTC.